These 21 T cell receptor beta chains were sequenced from one sample in a study of CD8 T cells in ankylosing spondylitis. Whole-study findings and limits: Seemingly characteristic of ankylosing spondylitis blood was a TCR beta motif consisting of roughly 8 highly homologous variants.

Which antigens these TCRs recognize remains unknown. TCRdb redid the calling of the 5' RACE reads with MiXCR, one entry per CDR3 protein. The table lists 750,000 to 850,000 distinct CDR3 sequences, approximately 12% of them singletons, with roughly 0.51% in the top ten. The sequenced material came from blood, either unsorted or a sorted T cell fraction (not recorded which). Every receptor here comes from a male donor with ankylosing spondylitis.

This clonotype was found a few times. The chain links TRBV5-1 to TRBJ1-1; a possible D gene is TRBD1 (6 bases). The CDR3 length is 15 residues. V gave up 1 base and J gave up 1 base, with 11 bases separating them. Looked up from germline, CDR1 is SGHRS and CDR2 is YFSETQ. CDR3 sequence (DNA): TGCGCCAGCAGCTTGTTGGGACACACGAACACTGAAGCTTTCTTT. Translation gives CASSLLGHTNTEAFF.

The V call is TRBV4-1, the J call TRBJ2-7, with a tentative D call TRBD2 (6 bases). This CDR3 comprises 14 residues. Germline lookup yields CDR1 MGHRA and CDR2 YSYEKL. Trimming stripped 2 bases from V and 4 bases from J, with 12 bases between. The CDR3 region has the DNA TGCGCCAGCAGCCAACCGGGACTCAATTACGAGCAGTACTTC. Translation gives CASSQPGLNYEQYF.

This clonotype was counted at least ten times. The chain couples TRBV7-2 to TRBJ2-5; D is undetermined. V lost 4 bases to trimming and J lost 4 bases, with 4 bases between them. This CDR3 has 11 amino acids. Germline V gene lookup returns CDR1 SGHTA and CDR2 FQGNSA. The CDR3 DNA sequence: TGTGCCAGCAGCTCCGGAGAGACCCAGTACTTC. Residues: CASSSGETQYF.

The chain joins TRBV12-3 or TRBV12-4 to TRBJ1-3, with D unclear. CDR3 length: 14 amino acids. The V end was cut by 6 bases, the J end by 0 bases, with 9 bases between. CDR3 region: CASSKGYSGNTIYF. The CDR3 DNA reads TGTGCCAGCAGCAAAGGATACTCTGGAAACACCATATATTTT.

This clonotype was seen more than once but under ten times. This rearrangement joins TRBV7-3 to TRBJ2-1; 8 bases agree with TRBD1. Trimming at V came to 5 bases and at J to 5 bases, leaving 5 bases not matched to a gene. Germline V gene lookup returns CDR1 SGHTA and CDR2 FQGTGA. This CDR3 contains 14 residues. The CDR3 is CASSVQGVNNEQFF. Written as DNA, the CDR3 is TGTGCCAGCAGCGTACAGGGGGTAAACAATGAGCAGTTCTTC.

Ten or more counts support this clonotype. The rearrangement uses TRBV4-2 and TRBJ1-1; D might be TRBD1 (5 bases). Germline CDR1 reads LGHNA; CDR2 reads YNFKEQ. The CDR3 has 15 amino acids. The ends were cut back, 1 base at V and 3 bases at J, with 12 bases in the middle. The chain's CDR3 is CASSQGESRDTEAFF. CDR3 DNA: TGTGCCAGCAGCCAAGGGGAATCCAGGGACACTGAAGCTTTCTTT.

J is TRBJ1-2 and V is TRBV6-2 or TRBV6-3, with D uncertain. CDR1 and CDR2 (germline): MNHEY, SVGEGT. The CDR3 is made up of 13 amino acids. V lost 6 bases, J lost 4 bases, and 12 bases lay in between. This CDR3 reads CASRPSGLYGYTF. The CDR3 region has the DNA TGTGCCAGCAGACCCTCGGGCCTCTATGGCTACACCTTC.

The gene calls are TRBV10-1 and TRBJ2-1; 9 bases line up with TRBD2. CDR1 is WNHNN, CDR2 SYGVQD, per germline (reference sequence). This CDR3 is 16 amino acids long. J was trimmed by 0 bases and V by 4 bases; bases with no gene match: 4. CDR3: CASSGASGASYNEQFF. The CDR3 DNA follows: TGCGCCAGCAGTGGAGCTAGCGGGGCCTCCTACAATGAGCAGTTCTTC.

The gene calls are TRBV29-1 and TRBJ2-3; 14 positions match TRBD2. The germline V gene encodes CDR1 SQVTM and CDR2 ANQGSEA. With 1 base clipped from V and 2 bases from J, the junction kept 2 bases outside the gene matches. This CDR3 is built from 16 residues. Here the CDR3 DNA reads TGCAGCGTTGAAGGACTAGCGGGGGGGCTCACAGATACGCAGTATTTT. It specifies CSVEGLAGGLTDTQYF.

This clonotype has more than one count but fewer than ten. The chain uses TRBV10-3 and TRBJ2-1; D may be TRBD1 (5 bases). V shed 4 bases and J shed 8 bases, with 9 bases lying between them. Germline CDR1 ENHRY, CDR2 SYGVKD. The CDR3 contains 12 residues. The CDR3 nucleotides read TGTGCCATCAGTGCGCAAGGGGATGAGCAGTTCTTC. As protein: CAISAQGDEQFF.

The sample holds many counts of this clonotype. The genes are TRBV6-5 and TRBJ1-5; D gene unclear. Germline V lookup: CDR1 MNHEY, CDR2 SVGAGI. Trimming removed 4 bases from V and 5 bases from J, with 9 bases in between. The CDR3 has 13 amino acids. The CDR3 bases are TGTGCCAGCAGTTTAGCGGGCCATCAGCCCCAGCATTTT. This translates into CASSLAGHQPQHF.

V and J are TRBV18 and TRBJ2-1; TRBD2 aligns across 10 bases. The CDR3 spans 16 residues. Germline V gene data show CDR1 as KGHSH and CDR2 as LQKENI. Trimming cost V 5 bases and J 8 bases; bases outside gene matches: 12. The CDR3 sequence is CASSTGLADLSDEQFF. CDR3 nucleotides: TGTGCCAGCTCAACAGGACTAGCGGACCTCTCCGATGAGCAGTTCTTC. Filled out from reference TRBV18 and TRBJ2-1, the complete variable domain reads NAGVMQNPRHLVRRRGQEARLRCSPMKGHSHVYWYRQLPEEGLKFMVYLQKENIIDESGMPKERFSAEFPKEGPSILRIQQVVRGDSAAYFCASSTGLADLSDEQFFGPGTRLTVL.

The chain carries TRBV6-2 or TRBV6-3 and TRBJ2-5; D call uncertain. CDR1 is MNHEY, CDR2 SVGEGT, per germline. The CDR3 is 12 amino acids. Between the trimmed V and J ends, which lost 8 bases and 5 bases, there was a span of 12 bases. The CDR3 nucleotides read TGTGCCAGCTCGACCAGGATTGAGACCCAGTACTTC. Protein sequence: CASSTRIETQYF.

This chain uses TRBV7-9 with TRBJ1-1, with a possible D match to TRBD1 (6 bases). This CDR3 has 14 amino acids. Trimming pared 5 bases from V and 5 bases from J, leaving 15 bases between. Germline lookup yields CDR1 SEHNR and CDR2 FQNEAQ (reference sequence). CDR3 DNA: TGTGCCAGCAGCCCCGAGGGGGGGTATACTGAAGCTTTCTTT. As protein: CASSPEGGYTEAFF.

As DNA, the CDR3 is TGCAGTACCCCGGGACTAGCGGGAGTTGGCGAGACCCAGTACTTC. This translates into CSTPGLAGVGETQYF. The chain combines TRBV20-1 with TRBJ2-5; 14 nucleotides line up with TRBD2. The V gene's germline CDR1 is DFQATT and CDR2 SNEGSKA (reference sequence). This CDR3 contains 15 residues. J lost 5 bases, V lost 8 bases, and 10 bases had no gene match.

This clonotype has more than one count but fewer than ten. The chain is built from TRBV6-5 and TRBJ2-7, with D possibly TRBD1 on 5 matching bases. Germline loops: CDR1 MNHEY, CDR2 SVGAGI. CDR3 length: 14 amino acids. V shed 4 bases and J shed 1 base, with 11 bases lying between them. The CDR3 region is CASSSSRASYEQYF. DNA of the CDR3: TGTGCCAGCAGTTCCTCCAGGGCTTCCTACGAGCAGTACTTC.

The CDR3 reads CASSFELWSGSSYEQYF. The CDR3 DNA reads TGTGCCAGCAGTTTTGAGCTATGGAGCGGTAGCTCCTACGAGCAGTACTTC. V usage is TRBV28 and J usage is TRBJ2-7, with D tentatively TRBD2 (5 bases). The CDR3 runs 17 residues. Trimming removed 3 bases at V and 0 bases at J, with 18 bases between. Germline-derived CDR1 and CDR2 are MDHEN and SYDVKM.

The DNA for the CDR3 is TGTGCCAGCATTTCCAGGGGTGCTCTCTACGAGCAGTACTTC. Residues: CASISRGALYEQYF. The J gene is TRBJ2-7, the V gene TRBV6-4; TRBD1 might be the D (6 bases). The V gene's germline CDR1 is MRHNA and CDR2 SNTAGT. With 7 bases removed from V and 3 bases from J, the gap between germline ends came to 16 bases. The CDR3 has 14 amino acids.

This clonotype was detected only a few times. The chain links TRBV11-2 to TRBJ1-3, with unresolved D. The ends were cut back, 0 bases at V and 8 bases at J, with 14 bases in the middle. This CDR3 has 15 amino acids. The V gene's germline CDR1 is SGHAT and CDR2 FQNNGV. The CDR3 DNA sequence: TGTGCCAGCAGCTTAGATCGGCGGGGTGGTGACACCATATATTTT. Translating it yields CASSLDRRGGDTIYF.

The gene calls are TRBV28 and TRBJ2-6, with 7 bases aligning to TRBD1. This CDR3 region has 20 residues. CDR1 MDHEN and CDR2 SYDVKM come from the germline V gene. J lost 0 bases, V lost 5 bases, and 16 bases had no gene match. The CDR3, as DNA: TGTGCCAGCAGTGCTTACAGGGGTCGAAACATATACTCTGGGGCCAACGTCCTGACTTTC. Its protein is CASSAYRGRNIYSGANVLTF.

The sample holds one count of this clonotype. The CDR3 sequence: CASSQEGLSEQYF. In nucleotides, the CDR3 is TGCGCCAGCAGCCAAGAGGGCTTGAGCGAGCAGTACTTC. The J gene is TRBJ2-7, the V gene TRBV4-1; D call uncertain. Germline V gives CDR1 MGHRA, CDR2 YSYEKL. The CDR3 sequence is 13 residues long. Deletions cut 0 bases from V and 6 bases from J, with 9 bases between.